This T cell receptor beta chain appears in the sequencing data of a study of blood T cell repertoires in COVID-19. Looking at the study overall: Samples came from the United States, Italy and Spain, spanning acute and convalescent COVID-19. Nucleic acid was either cDNA or gDNA, and it came from T cells, B-cell-depleted T cells, or PBMCs.

This CDR3 is built from 14 residues. Trimming pared 2 bases from V and 4 bases from J, leaving 11 bases between. Germline CDR1 and CDR2: LGHNT and FRNRAP. TCRdb's copy holds only in-frame clones and misses some; the assay was immunoSEQ multiplex PCR. Of about 300,000 clones in the sample, roughly 90% were seen once. The sample comprised peripheral blood. This TCR derives from a woman under 40 with COVID-19, enrolled during active disease. The chain is built from TRBV12-5 and TRBJ1-1, with D possibly TRBD1 on 5 matching bases. For the CDR3, the DNA is TGTGCTAGTGGTTTGCTTCCGGGGGGCACTGAAGCTTTCTTT. Its protein product is CASGLLPGGTEAFF. The variable domain in full, completed from reference TRBV12-5 and TRBJ1-1, reads DARVTQTPRHKVTEMGQEVTMRCQPILGHNTVFWYRQTMMQGLELLAYFRNRAPLDDSGMPKDRFSAEMPDATLATLKIQPSEPRDSAVYFCASGLLPGGTEAFFGQGTRLTVV.